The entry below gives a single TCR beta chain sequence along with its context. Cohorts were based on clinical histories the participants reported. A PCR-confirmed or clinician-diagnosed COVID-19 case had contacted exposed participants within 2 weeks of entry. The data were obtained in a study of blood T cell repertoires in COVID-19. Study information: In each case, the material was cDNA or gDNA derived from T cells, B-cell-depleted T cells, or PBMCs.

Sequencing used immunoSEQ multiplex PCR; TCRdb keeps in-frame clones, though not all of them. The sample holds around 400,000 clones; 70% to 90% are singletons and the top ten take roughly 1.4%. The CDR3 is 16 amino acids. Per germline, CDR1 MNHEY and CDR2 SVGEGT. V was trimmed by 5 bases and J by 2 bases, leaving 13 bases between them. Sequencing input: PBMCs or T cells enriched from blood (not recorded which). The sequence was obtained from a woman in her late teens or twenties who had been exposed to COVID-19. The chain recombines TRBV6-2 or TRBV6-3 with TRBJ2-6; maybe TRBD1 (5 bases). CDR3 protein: CASSPLPRAGANVLTF. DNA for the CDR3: TGTGCCAGCAGTCCCCTCCCCAGGGCTGGGGCCAACGTCCTGACTTTC.